The 9 T cell receptor beta chains in this list originate from one sample, sequenced in a study of blood T cell repertoires in COVID-19. Method: immunoSEQ multiplex PCR; TCRdb's copy keeps in-frame clones and lacks some. The sample yields about 260,000 clones, over 80% seen once. The sample consisted of peripheral blood. The receptors originated from a woman in her 70s with COVID-19, enrolled during active disease.

The V and J genes are TRBV24-1 and TRBJ2-1, with D possibly being TRBD1 (7 bases). The CDR3 contains 13 residues. Looked up from germline, CDR1 is KGHDR and CDR2 is SFDVKD. V lost 9 bases and J 0 bases, leaving 8 bases between the germline ends. CDR3 in amino acids: CATQGGSYNEQFF. CDR3 nucleotides: TGTGCCACCCAGGGGGGCTCCTACAATGAGCAGTTCTTC.

The V gene is TRBV7-6, the J gene TRBJ1-1; D ambiguous. The CDR3 has 15 residues. From germline, CDR1 is SGHVS and CDR2 FNYEAQ. Trimming shortened V by 3 bases and J by 4 bases, and 15 bases separated the two germline ends. CDR3 in amino acids: CASSLKPGNPTEAFF. CDR3 sequence (DNA): TGTGCCAGCAGCTTGAAGCCGGGAAACCCCACTGAAGCTTTCTTT.

The rearrangement joins TRBV13 to TRBJ1-1; D may be TRBD1 (5 bases). Trimming took off 3 bases at V and 1 base at J, with 6 bases between the two ends. The CDR3 is 13 amino acids. CDR1 PRHDT and CDR2 FYEKMQ come from the germline V gene (reference sequence). CDR3 sequence (DNA): TGTGCCAGCAGCTTGACAGAGAACACTGAAGCTTTCTTT. Translation: CASSLTENTEAFF.

This sequence joins TRBV6-6 and TRBJ1-2; 12 positions match TRBD1. Germline V gives CDR1 MNHNY, CDR2 SVGAGI (reference sequence). The V gene end was trimmed by 5 bases and the J gene end by 10 bases; junction bases not matched to a gene: 8. The CDR3 runs to 14 residues. The CDR3 sequence: CASSPPGQGAYYTF. For the CDR3, the DNA is TGTGCCAGCAGTCCCCCGGGACAGGGGGCTTACTACACCTTC.

CDR3 protein: CASSSLGQGHEKLFF. The CDR3 DNA is TGTGCCAGCAGTTCATTGGGACAGGGTCATGAAAAACTGTTTTTT. This rearrangement joins TRBV28 to TRBJ1-4, with TRBD1 identical over 9 bases. The length of the CDR3 is 15 residues. The germline V gene has CDR1 MDHEN and CDR2 SYDVKM. V was pared by 4 bases and J by 6 bases, with 6 bases of the junction left unmatched.

The chain couples TRBV28 to TRBJ2-1; 7 bases map to TRBD1. The CDR3 has 14 residues. Germline V CDR1 and CDR2: MDHEN, SYDVKM. The V and J ends lost 4 bases and 2 bases, in that order; junction bases with no gene match: 2. CDR3 coding DNA: TGTGCCAGCAGTTACAGGGGACCCTACAATGAGCAGTTCTTC. As protein: CASSYRGPYNEQFF. The full variable domain, its missing parts supplied by reference TRBV28 and TRBJ2-1, is DVKVTQSSRYLVKRTGEKVFLECVQDMDHENMFWYRQDPGLGLRLIYFSYDVKMKEKGDIPEGYSVSREKKERFSLILESASTNQTSMYLCASSYRGPYNEQFFGPGTRLTVL.

V and J are TRBV6-6 and TRBJ2-6; no clear D. Germline assignment: CDR1 MNHNY and CDR2 SVGAGI (reference sequence). Deletions cut 8 bases from V and 0 bases from J, with 14 bases between. The CDR3 extends over 16 amino acids. This CDR3 is CASDSRRSSGANVLTF. CDR3 coding DNA: TGTGCCAGCGATAGTCGACGGAGCTCTGGGGCCAACGTCCTGACTTTC.

The V call is TRBV19, the J call TRBJ2-3; 9 nucleotides line up with TRBD1. V was pared by 5 bases and J by 6 bases, with 12 bases of the junction left unmatched. The CDR3 runs to 16 residues. The germline CDR1 and CDR2 sequences are LNHDA and SQIVND (reference sequence). The DNA of the CDR3 is TGTGCCAGTAGTTTTCCCCGGTACAGGGGGCCGGATACGCAGTATTTT. Translated: CASSFPRYRGPDTQYF.

The V call is TRBV28, the J call TRBJ2-5; 8 bases are a match to TRBD1. The CDR3 is 16 amino acids. After removal of 4 bases from V and 5 bases from J, the junction contained 12 bases not matched to a gene. CDR1 MDHEN and CDR2 SYDVKM come from the germline V gene. CDR3 DNA: TGTGCCAGCAGTTCACAACGGACAGGGAAGGGGGAGACCCAGTACTTC. It is translated as CASSSQRTGKGETQYF. Full variable domain (missing parts from reference TRBV28 and TRBJ2-5): DVKVTQSSRYLVKRTGEKVFLECVQDMDHENMFWYRQDPGLGLRLIYFSYDVKMKEKGDIPEGYSVSREKKERFSLILESASTNQTSMYLCASSSQRTGKGETQYFGPGTRLLVL.